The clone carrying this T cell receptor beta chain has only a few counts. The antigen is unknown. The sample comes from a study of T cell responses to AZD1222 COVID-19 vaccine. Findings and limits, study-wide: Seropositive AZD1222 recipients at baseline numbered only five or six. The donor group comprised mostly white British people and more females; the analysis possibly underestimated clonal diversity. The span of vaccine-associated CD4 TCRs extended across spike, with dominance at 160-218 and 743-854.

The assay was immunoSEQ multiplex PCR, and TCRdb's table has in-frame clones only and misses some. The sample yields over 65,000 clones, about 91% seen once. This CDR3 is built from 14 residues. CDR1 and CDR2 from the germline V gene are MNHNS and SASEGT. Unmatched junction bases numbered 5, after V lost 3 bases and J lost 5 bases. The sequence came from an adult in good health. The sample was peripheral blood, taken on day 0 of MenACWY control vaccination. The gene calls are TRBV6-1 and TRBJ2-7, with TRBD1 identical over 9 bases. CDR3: CASSDGQGINEQYF. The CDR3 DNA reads TGTGCCAGCAGTGATGGACAGGGGATCAACGAGCAGTACTTC.